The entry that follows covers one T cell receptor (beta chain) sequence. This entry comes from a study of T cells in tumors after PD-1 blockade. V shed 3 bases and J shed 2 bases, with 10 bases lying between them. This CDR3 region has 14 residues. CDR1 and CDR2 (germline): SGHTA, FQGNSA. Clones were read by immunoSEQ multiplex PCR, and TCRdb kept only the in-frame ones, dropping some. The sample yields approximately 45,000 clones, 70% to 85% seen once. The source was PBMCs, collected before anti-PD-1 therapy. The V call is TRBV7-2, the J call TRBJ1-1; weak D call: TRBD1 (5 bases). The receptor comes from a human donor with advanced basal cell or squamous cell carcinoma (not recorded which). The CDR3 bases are TGTGCCAGCAGCTTCGGTGGGGGAAACACTGAAGCTTTCTTT. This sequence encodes CASSFGGGNTEAFF.